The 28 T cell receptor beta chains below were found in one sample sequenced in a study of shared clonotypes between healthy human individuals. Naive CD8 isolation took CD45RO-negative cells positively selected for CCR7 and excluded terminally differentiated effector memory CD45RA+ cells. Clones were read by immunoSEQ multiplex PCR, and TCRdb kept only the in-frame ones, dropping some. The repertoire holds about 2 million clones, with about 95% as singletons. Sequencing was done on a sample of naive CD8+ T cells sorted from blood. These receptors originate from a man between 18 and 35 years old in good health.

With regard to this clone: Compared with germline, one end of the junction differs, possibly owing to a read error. The CDR3 DNA is TGTGCCAGCAGTTACGGCCTGGACACCCGGCGATGGTTT. The encoded protein is CASSYGLDTRRWF. The rearrangement links TRBV6-5 to TRBJ2-3, with TRBD1 as a possible D gene (5 bases). CDR1 is MNHEY and CDR2 is SVGAGI in the germline V gene. The CDR3 length is 13 residues.

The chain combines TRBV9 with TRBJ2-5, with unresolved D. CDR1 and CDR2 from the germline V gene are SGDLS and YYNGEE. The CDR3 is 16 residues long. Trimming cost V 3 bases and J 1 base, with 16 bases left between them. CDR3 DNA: TGTGCCAGCAGCGATAATAGGTGGAGCCTCCAAGAGACCCAGTACTTC. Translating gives CASSDNRWSLQETQYF.

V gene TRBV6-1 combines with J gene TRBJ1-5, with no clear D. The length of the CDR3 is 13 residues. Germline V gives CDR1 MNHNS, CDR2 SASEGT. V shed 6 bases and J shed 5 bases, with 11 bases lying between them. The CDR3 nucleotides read TGTGCCAGCAGACAGAGGGATTATCAGCCCCAGCATTTT. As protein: CASRQRDYQPQHF.

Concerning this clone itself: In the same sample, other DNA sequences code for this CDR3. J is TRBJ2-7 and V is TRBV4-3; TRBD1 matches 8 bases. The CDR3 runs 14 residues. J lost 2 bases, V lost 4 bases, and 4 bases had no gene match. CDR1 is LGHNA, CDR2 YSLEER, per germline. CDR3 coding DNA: TGCGCCAGCAGCCTCGGACAGGGCGCCTACGAGCAGTACTTC. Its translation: CASSLGQGAYEQYF.

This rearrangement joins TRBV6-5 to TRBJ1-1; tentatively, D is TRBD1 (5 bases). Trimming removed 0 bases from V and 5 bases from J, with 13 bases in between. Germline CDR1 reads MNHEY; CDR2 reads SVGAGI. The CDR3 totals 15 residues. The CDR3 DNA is TGTGCCAGCAGTTACTCGAATAGGTGGGGGACTGAAGCTTTCTTT. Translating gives CASSYSNRWGTEAFF.

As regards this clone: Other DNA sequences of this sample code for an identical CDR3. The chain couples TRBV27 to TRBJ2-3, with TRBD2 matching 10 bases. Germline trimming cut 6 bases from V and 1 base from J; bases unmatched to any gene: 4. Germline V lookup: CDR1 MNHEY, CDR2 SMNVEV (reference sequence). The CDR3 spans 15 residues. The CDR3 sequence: CASRAGTSGTDTQYF. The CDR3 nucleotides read TGTGCCAGCAGAGCCGGGACTAGCGGCACAGATACGCAGTATTTT.

The CDR3 coding sequence is TGCGCCAGCAGCTTGGCTCGGACAGGGGGATATGATACTGAAGCTTTCTTT. It is translated as CASSLARTGGYDTEAFF. The chain joins TRBV5-1 to TRBJ1-1; 10 nucleotides agree with TRBD1. This CDR3 contains 17 residues. V was clipped by 0 bases and J by 5 bases; unmatched bases: 10. The germline gives CDR1 SGHRS, CDR2 YFSETQ. The full variable domain, with the rest looked up from reference TRBV5-1 and TRBJ1-1, is KAGVTQTPRYLIKTRGQQVTLSCSPISGHRSVSWYQQTPGQGLQFLFEYFSETQRNKGNFPGRFSGRQFSNSRSEMNVSTLELGDSALYLCASSLARTGGYDTEAFFGQGTRLTVV.

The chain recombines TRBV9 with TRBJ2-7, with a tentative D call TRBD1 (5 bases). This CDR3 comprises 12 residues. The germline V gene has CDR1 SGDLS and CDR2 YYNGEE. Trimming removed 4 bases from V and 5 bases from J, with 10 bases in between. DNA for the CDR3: TGTGCCAGCAGCACCCAGGGTGACGAGCAGTACTTC. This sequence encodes CASSTQGDEQYF.

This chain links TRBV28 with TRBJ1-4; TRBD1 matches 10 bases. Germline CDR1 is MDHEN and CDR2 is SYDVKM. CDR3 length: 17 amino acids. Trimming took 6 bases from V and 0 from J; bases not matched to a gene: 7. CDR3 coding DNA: TGTGCCAGCAGCCATGGGACAGGGGCGGCAACTAATGAAAAACTGTTTTTT. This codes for CASSHGTGAATNEKLFF.

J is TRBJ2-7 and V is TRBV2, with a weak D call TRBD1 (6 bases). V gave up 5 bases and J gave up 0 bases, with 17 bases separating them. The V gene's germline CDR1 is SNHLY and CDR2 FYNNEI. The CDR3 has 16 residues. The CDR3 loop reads CASSWDGQPLSYEQYF. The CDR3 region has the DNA TGTGCCAGCAGTTGGGATGGACAGCCTCTCTCCTACGAGCAGTACTTC.

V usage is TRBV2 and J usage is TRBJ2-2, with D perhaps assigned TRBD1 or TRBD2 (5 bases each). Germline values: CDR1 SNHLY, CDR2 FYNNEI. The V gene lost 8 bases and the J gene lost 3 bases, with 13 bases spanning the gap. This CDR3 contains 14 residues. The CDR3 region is CASVPGRDTGELFF. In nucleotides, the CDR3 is TGTGCCAGCGTTCCGGGACGAGACACCGGGGAGCTGTTTTTT.

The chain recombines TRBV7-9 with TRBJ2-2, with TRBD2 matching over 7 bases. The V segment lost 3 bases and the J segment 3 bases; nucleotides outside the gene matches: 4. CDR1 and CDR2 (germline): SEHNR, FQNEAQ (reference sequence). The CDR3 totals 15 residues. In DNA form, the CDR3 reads TGTGCCAGCAGCTTTGGGCTAGCGGACACCGGGGAGCTGTTTTTT. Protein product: CASSFGLADTGELFF.

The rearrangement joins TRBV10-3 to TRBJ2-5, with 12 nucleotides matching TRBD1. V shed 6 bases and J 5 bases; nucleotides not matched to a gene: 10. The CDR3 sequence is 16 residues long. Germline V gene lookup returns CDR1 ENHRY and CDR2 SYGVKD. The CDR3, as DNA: TGTGCCATCAGGGTCCAGGGGACAGGGGGCATGGAGACCCAGTACTTC. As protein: CAIRVQGTGGMETQYF.

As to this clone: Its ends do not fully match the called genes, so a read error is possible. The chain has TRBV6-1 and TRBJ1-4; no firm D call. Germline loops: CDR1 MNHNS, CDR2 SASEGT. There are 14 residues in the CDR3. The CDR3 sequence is CASTPNPQEGHLVF. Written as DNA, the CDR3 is TGTGCCAGCACCCCCAACCCGCAGGAAGGCCATCTCGTTTTT.

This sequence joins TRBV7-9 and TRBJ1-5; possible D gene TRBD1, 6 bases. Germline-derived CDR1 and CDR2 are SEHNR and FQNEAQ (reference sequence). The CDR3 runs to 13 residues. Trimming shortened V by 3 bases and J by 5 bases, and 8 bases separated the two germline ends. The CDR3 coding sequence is TGTGCCAGCAGCTTGGGGGGCTATCAGCCCCAGCATTTT. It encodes CASSLGGYQPQHF. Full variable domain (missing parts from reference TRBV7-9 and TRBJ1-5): DTGVSQNPRHKITKRGQNVTFRCDPISEHNRLYWYRQTLGQGPEFLTYFQNEAQLEKSRLLSDRFSAERPKGSFSTLEIQRTEQGDSAMYLCASSLGGYQPQHFGDGTRLSIL.

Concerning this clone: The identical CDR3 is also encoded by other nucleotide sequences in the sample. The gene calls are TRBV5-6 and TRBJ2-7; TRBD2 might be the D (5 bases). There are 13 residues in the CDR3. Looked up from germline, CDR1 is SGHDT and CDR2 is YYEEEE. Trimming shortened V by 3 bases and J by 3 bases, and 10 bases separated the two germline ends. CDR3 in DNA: TGTGCCAGCAGCTCCGGACTGATCTACGAGCAGTACTTC. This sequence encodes CASSSGLIYEQYF.

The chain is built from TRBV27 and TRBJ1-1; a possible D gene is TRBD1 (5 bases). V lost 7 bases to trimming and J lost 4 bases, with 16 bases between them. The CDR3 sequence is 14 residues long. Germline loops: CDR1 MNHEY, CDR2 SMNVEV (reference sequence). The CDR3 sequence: CASTHIGGGTEAFF. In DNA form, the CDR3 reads TGTGCCAGCACTCACATCGGCGGGGGCACTGAAGCTTTCTTT.

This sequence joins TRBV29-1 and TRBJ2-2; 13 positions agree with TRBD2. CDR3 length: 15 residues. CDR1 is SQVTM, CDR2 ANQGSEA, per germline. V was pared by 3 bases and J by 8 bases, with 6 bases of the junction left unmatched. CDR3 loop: CSVDEGLAGTGELFF. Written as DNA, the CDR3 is TGCAGCGTTGACGAGGGACTAGCGGGAACGGGGGAGCTGTTTTTT.

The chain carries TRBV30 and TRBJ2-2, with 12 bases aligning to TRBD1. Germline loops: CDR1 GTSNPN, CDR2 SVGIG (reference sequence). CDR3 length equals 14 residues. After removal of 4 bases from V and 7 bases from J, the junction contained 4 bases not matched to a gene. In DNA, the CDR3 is TGTGCCTGGACCGGGACAGGGGGCAACGGGGAGCTGTTTTTT. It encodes CAWTGTGGNGELFF.

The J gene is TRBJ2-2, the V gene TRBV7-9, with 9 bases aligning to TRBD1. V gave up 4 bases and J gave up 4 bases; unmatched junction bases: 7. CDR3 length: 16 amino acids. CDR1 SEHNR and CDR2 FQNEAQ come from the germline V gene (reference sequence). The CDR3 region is CASSSGQGVGTGELFF. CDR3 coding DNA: TGTGCCAGCAGCTCGGGACAGGGTGTGGGCACCGGGGAGCTGTTTTTT.

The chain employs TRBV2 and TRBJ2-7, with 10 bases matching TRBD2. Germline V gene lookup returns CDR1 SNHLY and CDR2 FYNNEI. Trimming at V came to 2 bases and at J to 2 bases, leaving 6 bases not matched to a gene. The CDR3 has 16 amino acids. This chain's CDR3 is CASSETSSGGAYEQYF. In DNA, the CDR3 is TGTGCCAGCAGTGAAACCTCTAGCGGGGGAGCCTACGAGCAGTACTTC.

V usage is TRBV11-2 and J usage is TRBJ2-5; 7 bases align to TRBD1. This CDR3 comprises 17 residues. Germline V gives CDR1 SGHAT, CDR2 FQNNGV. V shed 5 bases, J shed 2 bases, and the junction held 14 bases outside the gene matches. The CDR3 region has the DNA TGTGCCAGCAGCCAACGTCAGGGGGAGTTAGGGCAAGAGACCCAGTACTTC. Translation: CASSQRQGELGQETQYF.

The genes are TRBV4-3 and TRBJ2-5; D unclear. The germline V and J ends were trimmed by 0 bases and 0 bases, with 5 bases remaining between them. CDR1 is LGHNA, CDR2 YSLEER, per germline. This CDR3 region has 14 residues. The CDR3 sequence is CASSQEFYQETQYF. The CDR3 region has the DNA TGCGCCAGCAGCCAAGAGTTCTACCAAGAGACCCAGTACTTC.

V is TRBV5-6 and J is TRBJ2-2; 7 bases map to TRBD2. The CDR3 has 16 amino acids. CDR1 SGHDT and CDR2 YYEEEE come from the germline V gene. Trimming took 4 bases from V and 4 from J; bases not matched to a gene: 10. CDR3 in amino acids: CASSPEERGITGELFF. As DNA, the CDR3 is TGTGCCAGCAGCCCTGAGGAGCGGGGAATCACCGGGGAGCTGTTTTTT.

The CDR3 loop reads CASSPALAGNYEQYF. CDR3 DNA sequence: TGCGCCAGCAGCCCCGCCCTGGCAGGGAACTACGAGCAGTACTTC. The chain joins TRBV4-3 to TRBJ2-7; D possibly corresponds to TRBD1 (5 bases). The V end was cut by 4 bases, the J end by 3 bases, with 16 bases between. Per the germline V gene, CDR1 is LGHNA and CDR2 is YSLEER. The CDR3 has 15 residues.

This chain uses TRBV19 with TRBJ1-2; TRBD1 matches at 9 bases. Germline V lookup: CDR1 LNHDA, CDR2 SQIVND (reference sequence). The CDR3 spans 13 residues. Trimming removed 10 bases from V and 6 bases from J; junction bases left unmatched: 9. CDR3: CATKDRGLNGYTF. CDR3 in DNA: TGTGCCACCAAGGACAGGGGTCTTAATGGCTACACCTTC.

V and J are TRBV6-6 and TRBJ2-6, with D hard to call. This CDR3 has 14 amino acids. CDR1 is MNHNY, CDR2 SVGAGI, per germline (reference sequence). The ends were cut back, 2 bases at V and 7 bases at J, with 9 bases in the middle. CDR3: CASSYLNRANVLTF. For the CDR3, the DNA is TGTGCCAGCAGTTACCTGAATAGAGCCAACGTCCTGACTTTC.

The CDR3 loop reads CASSLEKGEGYEQYF. The DNA for the CDR3 is TGTGCCAGCAGCTTGGAAAAGGGGGAGGGCTACGAGCAGTACTTC. V and J are TRBV5-5 and TRBJ2-7; possibly TRBD2 for D (7 bases). CDR1 SGHKS and CDR2 YYEKEE come from the germline V gene (reference sequence). Trimming took 0 bases from V and 3 from J, leaving 13 bases between them. CDR3 size: 15 residues.